Sequencing of this TCR beta chain was carried out in a study of blood T cell repertoires in COVID-19 (dated by TCRdb to 2019 to 2021). A note on the overall study: Samples from collaborators originated in the United States, Italy and Spain and spanned both the acute and convalescent phases of COVID-19. The repertoires were released in a freely available public database intended as a resource for research on the immune response to SARS-CoV-2. Samples were obtained from the ongoing ImmuneRACE study (first 160 participants) and from over 1,000 subjects provided by 6 global collaborators. Deeply sampled blood TCRbeta repertoires from subjects exposed to, actively infected with, or recovered from COVID-19 were included in the dataset. The sample metadata nearly always contained a de-identified subject ID, COVID-19 status, age in years and sex. The prospective study material was composed of cDNA or gDNA derived from T cells, B-cell-depleted T cells, or PBMCs. Where HLA class I and class II types were available, the types were taken from metadata supplied by the sample provider, not from assay-based typing.

Samples from volunteer blood donors who had recovered from COVID-19 were contributed by a second Seattle source. Whole blood was collected in K2EDTA tubes by collaborating institutions according to the institutions' own protocols. Collaborator samples were shipped for TCRbeta analysis as frozen whole blood, isolated PBMCs, or DNA extracted from either sample type. TCRbeta CDR3 regions were amplified from genomic DNA using the immunoSEQ Assay, a bias-controlled multiplex PCR. On the study's bioinformatics: The number of nucleated cells in each sample was estimated from the amplification of reference gene primers within the assay. To quantify the absolute abundance of each unique TCRbeta CDR3 rearrangement, sequence reads were collapsed and filtered. Productive Simpson clonality was computed per sample as the square root of Simpson's diversity index over productive rearrangements. Here the immuneACCESS table is served through TCRdb, limited to in-frame sequences with V and J called. Missing clones are a known gap in these copies; in checked studies unresolved V genes cover under half, and the rest lacks a known reason. The V and J calls and the clone size are those of that table, but D and trimming were determined from the DNA. Present in this sample are some 180,000 clones, around 80% of which were seen just once. The ten largest clonotypes hold around 20% of the sample.

V is pruned by 0 bases and J by 6 bases, leaving 5 bases of the junction without a gene match. Reading the germline V gene gives CDR1 MNHEY and CDR2 SVGAGI. The CDR3 runs 15 residues from the cysteine to the phenylalanine. CDR3 DNA only is kept here, 45 bases in frame from base 1. Results the study describes overall, beyond this receptor: The amount of clinical and demographic metadata varied by source and participant and was provided uncurated.

For this clone: What this receptor recognizes is not known. No much larger clonotype is one base removed from it; base qualities were not supplied.

The sequence is built from TRBV6-5 and TRBJ2-7, with TRBD1 matching 10 junction bases. The TCR sequence derives from a woman between 65 and 79 years old who had recovered from COVID-19. The sample comprised peripheral blood. CDR3 protein: CASSYSGTGASEQYF. The base sequence is TGTGCCAGCAGTTACTCGGGGACAGGGGCTTCCGAGCAGTACTTC.